This record concerns one T cell receptor (beta chain) sequence. The target antigen is unknown. The source of the sample is a study of CXCR3-negative and CXCR3-positive naive CD8 T cells. Study-level information: Each library held about 1.5 +/- 0.3 million TRB reads, 120 million to 150 million in total.

In preparing the TRB cDNA libraries, 5' RACE with UMI labels was used. No DNA is given; TCRdb re-called the 5' RACE reads and lists each CDR3 protein once. Its clone listing holds fewer than 55,000 distinct CDR3 sequences. Germline V gene data show CDR1 as SQVTM and CDR2 as ANQGSEA. This CDR3 region has 13 residues. Study-level results: Sequencing showed both naive subsets with comparably high diversity, and memory CD8+ cells much lower. CXCR3-negative naive cells had less hydrophobic TRB CDR3s than did CXCR3-positive naive cells. Memory cells differed in TRBV-TRBJ usage, but naive CXCR3-negative and CXCR3-positive cells had similar usage.

Sequenced sample: naive CXCR3- CD8+ T cells from blood. This sample's subset: CD45RO-CCR7+CD27+CD95- naive CD8+ T cells lacking CXCR3 (TNR3-). This chain uses TRBV29-1 with TRBJ1-2. This receptor was identified in a human donor in good health. Some clones in this sample may be carry-over from other donors' samples. CDR3 region: CSVEDPENYGYTF. Full variable domain (outside the CDR3, taken from reference TRBV29-1 and TRBJ1-2): SAVISQKPSRDICQRGTSLTIQCQVDSQVTMMFWYRQQPGQSLTLIATANQGSEATYESGFVIDKFPISRPNLTFSTLTVSNMSPEDSSIYLCSVEDPENYGYTFGSGTRLTVV.